The rows below give T cell receptor beta chains drawn from one sample of a study of Graves' ophthalmopathy and Graves' hyperthyroidism. Using its own MiXCR run on the multiplex PCR reads, TCRdb lists one record per CDR3 protein. Of about 740,000 distinct CDR3 sequences listed, approximately 40% are singletons. Source material: peripheral blood. All receptors derive from an adult man with Graves' ophthalmopathy. CDR3s include the opening cysteine and the closing phenylalanine or tryptophan. Fields, in order: J gene, D gene, clone size, V gene, CDR3 DNA, CDR3 protein. D genes are given only for firm matches. Not all rows give a size; the values are once, few, many and, for expanded clones, a class.

j_call: TRBJ1-4; d_call: -; clone_size: many; v_call: TRBV25-1; cdr3_nt: TGTGCCAGCAGTGAATTCCGAGGGCCATCCGGGACCGAAAAACTGTTTTTT; cdr3_aa: CASSEFRGPSGTEKLFF
j_call: TRBJ2-2; d_call: -; clone_size: -; v_call: TRBV10-3; cdr3_nt: TGTGCCAGCGGAGGCAGGGCGGGCACCGGGGAGCTGTTTTTT; cdr3_aa: CASGGRAGTGELFF
j_call: TRBJ1-1; d_call: TRBD1; clone_size: few; v_call: TRBV3-1; cdr3_nt: TGTGCCAGCAGCGGAGACAGGGGGCAAAGGGTCGTGAACACTGAAGCTTTCTTT; cdr3_aa: CASSGDRGQRVVNTEAFF
j_call: TRBJ2-6; d_call: TRBD1; clone_size: -; v_call: TRBV19; cdr3_nt: TGTGCCAGTAGTATAGATCGGGTCGTACCACAGGGGGCATTCTTCTCTGGGGCCAACGTCCTGACTTTC; cdr3_aa: CASSIDRVVPQGAFFSGANVLTF
j_call: TRBJ2-7; d_call: -; clone_size: -; v_call: TRBV29-1; cdr3_nt: TGCAGCGTTGAGTGGGGGGACGAGCAGTACTTC; cdr3_aa: CSVEWGDEQYF
j_call: TRBJ1-2; d_call: -; clone_size: many; v_call: TRBV7-8; cdr3_nt: TGTGCCAGCCTCGAGGGAGGTCGGGTCTATGGCTACACCTTC; cdr3_aa: CASLEGGRVYGYTF
j_call: TRBJ1-1; d_call: -; clone_size: -; v_call: TRBV12-3/TRBV12-4; cdr3_nt: TGTGCCAGCAAAATATACGCGGGTACTGAAGCTTTCTTT; cdr3_aa: CASKIYAGTEAFF
j_call: TRBJ1-1; d_call: TRBD1; clone_size: many; v_call: TRBV7-8; cdr3_nt: TGTGCCAGCAGCTTAGCAGGGGGCGAGACTGAAGCTTTCTTT; cdr3_aa: CASSLAGGETEAFF
j_call: TRBJ1-2; d_call: -; clone_size: many; v_call: TRBV2; cdr3_nt: TGTGCCAGCAGTGTCATGGGTGGAGGCTACACCTTC; cdr3_aa: CASSVMGGGYTF
j_call: TRBJ2-5; d_call: TRBD2; clone_size: -; v_call: TRBV7-1; cdr3_nt: TGTGCCAGCAGCTCAAGACTAGCGGGGGGGAACAAAGGAAGTCAAGAGACCCAGTACTTC; cdr3_aa: CASSSRLAGGNKGSQETQYF
j_call: TRBJ2-1; d_call: TRBD2; clone_size: -; v_call: TRBV2; cdr3_nt: TGTGCCAGCAGCAAGCTAGCGGGAGACAATGAGCAGTTCTTC; cdr3_aa: CASSKLAGDNEQFF
j_call: TRBJ1-5; d_call: -; clone_size: -; v_call: TRBV20-1; cdr3_nt: TGCAGTGTCCTGTGGCTAGCGGAAGAGACCCAGCATTTT; cdr3_aa: CSVLWLAEETQHF
j_call: TRBJ2-7; d_call: -; clone_size: few; v_call: TRBV11-2; cdr3_nt: TGTGCCAGCAGCCCAAGGGATCCGGTATACGAGCAGTACTTC; cdr3_aa: CASSPRDPVYEQYF
j_call: TRBJ2-5; d_call: -; clone_size: -; v_call: TRBV11-3; cdr3_nt: TGTGCCAGCAGTCCGACGATAGAAGAGACCCAGTACTTC; cdr3_aa: CASSPTIEETQYF
j_call: TRBJ2-2; d_call: TRBD1; clone_size: -; v_call: TRBV7-9; cdr3_nt: TGTGCCAGCAGCTCCGGACAGGGGGGGGACACCGGGGAGCTGTTTTTT; cdr3_aa: CASSSGQGGDTGELFF
j_call: TRBJ2-5; d_call: TRBD2; clone_size: -; v_call: TRBV10-3; cdr3_nt: TGTGCCAGCAGTTACTCGAGTAGCGGGAGAAAAGAGACCCAGTACTTC; cdr3_aa: CASSYSSSGRKETQYF
j_call: TRBJ2-2; d_call: -; clone_size: many; v_call: TRBV7-3; cdr3_nt: TGTGCCAGCAGGTGGACGGTGAACACCGGGGAGCTGTTTTTT; cdr3_aa: CASRWTVNTGELFF
j_call: TRBJ1-1; d_call: -; clone_size: few; v_call: TRBV20-1; cdr3_nt: TGCAGTGCCCGTCGGACAGTAGTGTCTGAAGCTTTCTTT; cdr3_aa: CSARRTVVSEAFF
j_call: TRBJ1-5; d_call: TRBD1; clone_size: few; v_call: TRBV24-1; cdr3_nt: TGTGCCAGCAGTCAAACTCGGGGACAGGCGGGTCGGAGCAATCAGCCCCAGCATTTT; cdr3_aa: CASSQTRGQAGRSNQPQHF
j_call: TRBJ2-2; d_call: -; clone_size: -; v_call: TRBV25-1; cdr3_nt: TGTGCCAGCAGTGATGGAGACACCGGGGAGCTGTTTTTT; cdr3_aa: CASSDGDTGELFF
j_call: TRBJ1-5; d_call: TRBD1; clone_size: -; v_call: TRBV12-3/TRBV12-4; cdr3_nt: TGTGCCAGCCAGGGGGCGCGTAGCAATCAGCCCCAGCATTTT; cdr3_aa: CASQGARSNQPQHF
j_call: TRBJ1-6; d_call: TRBD1; clone_size: -; v_call: TRBV20-1; cdr3_nt: TGCAGTGCTAGAGATTTCGAAGCGACAGGGGAAAATTCACCCCTCCACTTT; cdr3_aa: CSARDFEATGENSPLHF
j_call: TRBJ1-3; d_call: -; clone_size: -; v_call: TRBV10-2; cdr3_nt: TGCGCCAGCAGTGAGTCGGCAGTTGGAAACACCATATATTTT; cdr3_aa: CASSESAVGNTIYF
j_call: TRBJ2-5; d_call: -; clone_size: -; v_call: TRBV19; cdr3_nt: TGTGCCAGTAGTATGGAGGGCTTGGAGACCCAGTACTTC; cdr3_aa: CASSMEGLETQYF
j_call: TRBJ2-5; d_call: -; clone_size: many; v_call: TRBV7-2; cdr3_nt: TGTGCCAGCAGCTTATCACTCAGGGGGGTTTGGGAGACCCAGTACTTC; cdr3_aa: CASSLSLRGVWETQYF
j_call: TRBJ1-3; d_call: TRBD1; clone_size: -; v_call: TRBV29-1; cdr3_nt: TGCAGCATGGTCGCAGACAGGGGGACGGATGGCTACACCATATATTTT; cdr3_aa: CSMVADRGTDGYTIYF
j_call: TRBJ1-4; d_call: TRBD1; clone_size: -; v_call: TRBV5-1; cdr3_nt: TGCGCCAGCAGGACCCCGGGACAGGGAGGGGAAAAACTGTTTTTT; cdr3_aa: CASRTPGQGGEKLFF
j_call: TRBJ2-7; d_call: -; clone_size: many; v_call: TRBV7-9; cdr3_nt: TGTGCCAGCAGCCCCGAGGGTTTGAAGGAGCAGTACTTC; cdr3_aa: CASSPEGLKEQYF
j_call: TRBJ2-2; d_call: TRBD2; clone_size: -; v_call: TRBV7-9; cdr3_nt: TGTGCCAGCAGCCTACGACTAGCGGGAGGAAGCGGGGAGCTGTTTTTT; cdr3_aa: CASSLRLAGGSGELFF
j_call: TRBJ2-7; d_call: -; clone_size: few; v_call: TRBV20-1; cdr3_nt: TGCAGTGCTAGAGATGTCCAGGGGGGCGGCGAGCAGTACTTC; cdr3_aa: CSARDVQGGGEQYF
j_call: TRBJ1-2; d_call: -; clone_size: once; v_call: TRBV2; cdr3_nt: TGTGCCAGCTCACCCTTGGACAGCGCTAACTATGGCTACACCTTC; cdr3_aa: CASSPLDSANYGYTF
j_call: TRBJ1-2; d_call: TRBD1; clone_size: -; v_call: TRBV4-1; cdr3_nt: TGCGCCAGCAGCCCGGGACAGGGGGAATATGGCAACACCTTC; cdr3_aa: CASSPGQGEYGNTF
j_call: TRBJ2-7; d_call: -; clone_size: many; v_call: TRBV10-3; cdr3_nt: TGTGCCATCAGTGAGTCTGCATGGGAGCAGTACTTC; cdr3_aa: CAISESAWEQYF
j_call: TRBJ2-7; d_call: -; clone_size: -; v_call: TRBV7-9; cdr3_nt: TGTGTCAGCAGCCCAAGGACAGTAGACGAGCAGTACTTC; cdr3_aa: CVSSPRTVDEQYF
j_call: TRBJ2-7; d_call: TRBD1; clone_size: -; v_call: TRBV20-1; cdr3_nt: TGCAGTGCTCCCACACCGGGACAGGGGGCATACGAGCAGTACTTC; cdr3_aa: CSAPTPGQGAYEQYF
j_call: TRBJ1-2; d_call: TRBD1; clone_size: few; v_call: TRBV7-2; cdr3_nt: TGTGCCAGCAGCCAAGATATAGGTGGGACAGTGATAAACTATGGCTACACCTTC; cdr3_aa: CASSQDIGGTVINYGYTF
j_call: TRBJ2-7; d_call: -; clone_size: few; v_call: TRBV5-4; cdr3_nt: TGTGCCAGCAGCGTGGACGTTAAACCCTACGAGCAGTACTTC; cdr3_aa: CASSVDVKPYEQYF
j_call: TRBJ1-5; d_call: -; clone_size: few; v_call: TRBV24-1; cdr3_nt: TGTGCCAGCAGTTACGACGGTAGAGAGCCCCAGCATTTT; cdr3_aa: CASSYDGREPQHF
j_call: TRBJ1-2; d_call: -; clone_size: -; v_call: TRBV12-3/TRBV12-4; cdr3_nt: TGTGCCAGCAGTTTAGTGGGGTCCTGGGGATACTATGGCTACACCTTC; cdr3_aa: CASSLVGSWGYYGYTF
j_call: TRBJ2-5; d_call: TRBD1; clone_size: -; v_call: TRBV10-3; cdr3_nt: TGTGCCATCAGCGACAACAGGGGCGCTGAGACCCAGTACTTC; cdr3_aa: CAISDNRGAETQYF
j_call: TRBJ2-7; d_call: -; clone_size: -; v_call: TRBV12-3/TRBV12-4; cdr3_nt: TGTGCCAGCAGCCAAGTCCGGGACATTCGGATGCCTTACGAGCAGTACTTC; cdr3_aa: CASSQVRDIRMPYEQYF
j_call: TRBJ2-5; d_call: -; clone_size: -; v_call: TRBV25-1; cdr3_nt: TGTGCCAGCAGTGAAGGGGTCCACAGTCAAGAGACCCAGTACTTC; cdr3_aa: CASSEGVHSQETQYF
j_call: TRBJ1-4; d_call: TRBD1; clone_size: many; v_call: TRBV2; cdr3_nt: TGTGCCAGCAGGGCTGGACAGGGGGCAACTAATGAAAAACTGTTTTTT; cdr3_aa: CASRAGQGATNEKLFF
j_call: TRBJ1-5; d_call: TRBD1; clone_size: few; v_call: TRBV11-2; cdr3_nt: TGTGCCAGCAGCCTCGGGACAGTCAGCCAGCCCCAGCATTTT; cdr3_aa: CASSLGTVSQPQHF
j_call: TRBJ1-1; d_call: -; clone_size: -; v_call: TRBV6-1; cdr3_nt: TGTGCCAGCAGTAACCACAGGGCAGCGGGCACTGAAGCTTCCTTT; cdr3_aa: CASSNHRAAGTEASF
j_call: TRBJ2-2; d_call: TRBD2; clone_size: few; v_call: TRBV24-1; cdr3_nt: TGTGCCACCAGTGATTTTGGGACCGGCGGGAGTATGACCGGGGAGCTGTTTTTT; cdr3_aa: CATSDFGTGGSMTGELFF
j_call: TRBJ1-1; d_call: -; clone_size: few; v_call: TRBV10-3; cdr3_nt: TGTGCCATCAGTGGGCGTTTGAACACTGAAGCTTTCTTT; cdr3_aa: CAISGRLNTEAFF
j_call: TRBJ1-5; d_call: -; clone_size: many; v_call: TRBV19; cdr3_nt: TGTGCCAGTAATACCGCACCGGGACGCAATCAGCCCCAGCATTTT; cdr3_aa: CASNTAPGRNQPQHF
j_call: TRBJ2-5; d_call: -; clone_size: few; v_call: TRBV20-1; cdr3_nt: TGCAGTGCTAGATACGCCGGGGAAGAGACCCAGTACTTC; cdr3_aa: CSARYAGEETQYF
j_call: TRBJ1-1; d_call: -; clone_size: many; v_call: TRBV2; cdr3_nt: TGTGCCAGCAGGGAGGACAGAAACATGAACACTGAAGCTTTCTTT; cdr3_aa: CASREDRNMNTEAFF
j_call: TRBJ1-4; d_call: -; clone_size: few; v_call: TRBV2; cdr3_nt: TGTGCCAGCAGTGAAGAGGGGGGGATGAATTTT; cdr3_aa: CASSEEGGMNF
j_call: TRBJ1-2; d_call: TRBD1; clone_size: -; v_call: TRBV14; cdr3_nt: TGTACCAGCAGCCATGGACAGGGGGACAAGGCTGGCTACACCTTC; cdr3_aa: CTSSHGQGDKAGYTF
j_call: TRBJ2-5; d_call: TRBD2; clone_size: many; v_call: TRBV29-1; cdr3_nt: TGCAGCGTTGGGGACTACCCGGGAGAGACCCAGTACTTC; cdr3_aa: CSVGDYPGETQYF
j_call: TRBJ1-1; d_call: -; clone_size: -; v_call: TRBV2; cdr3_nt: TGTGCCTGGATAGCAGGGGACTACACTGAAGCTTTCTTT; cdr3_aa: CAWIAGDYTEAFF
j_call: TRBJ1-4; d_call: -; clone_size: once; v_call: TRBV15; cdr3_nt: TGTGCCACCAGCAGAGACAGCGGGGATGAAAAACTGTTTTTT; cdr3_aa: CATSRDSGDEKLFF
j_call: TRBJ1-1; d_call: -; clone_size: -; v_call: TRBV15; cdr3_nt: TGTGCCACCAGCAGCGTAGGGGGGAACACTGAAGCTTTCTTT; cdr3_aa: CATSSVGGNTEAFF